The rows below give T cell receptor beta chains drawn from one sample of a study of CD8+CD57+ T cells in acquired aplastic anemia. TCRdb recomputed calls from the reads with MiXCR, one row per CDR3 protein. The sample has 200,000 or so distinct CDR3 sequences, roughly 53% seen once. Sequenced material: sorted CD4+, CD8+, or CD8+CD57+ T cells (not recorded which) from PBMCs. The receptors were sampled from a human donor with aplastic anemia. Each CDR3 is given with its conserved first and last residue. A D gene is named only where the DNA matches it firmly. Expanded clones are given a class, and other clones once, few, many or no size at all.

D | length | size | J | V | DNA | CDR3
TRBD1 | 16 | NA | TRBJ2-7 | TRBV6-1 | TGTGCCAGCAGTGACGAGGCGGACAGGGTCTCTCTCGAGCAGTACTTC | CASSDEADRVSLEQYF
NA | 14 | NA | TRBJ2-7 | TRBV2 | TGTGCCAGCAGTTCGGACGGACAGACCTACGAGCAGTACTTC | CASSSDGQTYEQYF
NA | 14 | NA | TRBJ1-4 | TRBV12-3/TRBV12-4 | TGTGCCAGCAGTTTAAGGGGATTAAATGAAAAACTGTTTTTT | CASSLRGLNEKLFF
TRBD1 | 14 | NA | TRBJ2-7 | TRBV20-1 | TGCAGTGCTAGAGGGACAGGAGATCCTTACGAGCAGTACTTC | CSARGTGDPYEQYF
NA | 14 | few | TRBJ2-7 | TRBV9 | TGTGCCAGCAGCGTCGGGCTAGCTGACTACGAGCAGTACTTC | CASSVGLADYEQYF
NA | 15 | many | TRBJ1-2 | TRBV9 | TGTGCCAGCAGCGTAGGGCTGGTTGGGCTAGGCGGCTACACCTTC | CASSVGLVGLGGYTF
NA | 17 | NA | TRBJ1-6 | TRBV6-6 | TGTGCCAGCAGTTACTCGTCACGTCATCGTTATAATTCACCCCTCCACTTT | CASSYSSRHRYNSPLHF
NA | 13 | NA | TRBJ1-1 | TRBV29-1 | TGCAGCGTGGGTCGGCAGGGGAACACTGAAGCTTTCTTT | CSVGRQGNTEAFF
NA | 15 | many | TRBJ1-5 | TRBV2 | TGTGCCAGCAGGGGGGGACAAACCCCCAATCAGCCCCAGCATTTT | CASRGGQTPNQPQHF
TRBD1 | 14 | NA | TRBJ1-1 | TRBV7-9 | TGTGCCAGCAGCTTACAGGGGGAAGAGGCTGAAGCTTCCTTT | CASSLQGEEAEASF
NA | 13 | NA | TRBJ1-1 | TRBV7-2 | TGTGCCAGCCGTAGGGAAGTGAGCACTGAAGCTTTCTTT | CASRREVSTEAFF
NA | 14 | many | TRBJ1-1 | TRBV2 | TGTGCCAGCAGTGAGATGGGGCGTTTTGCTGGGGCTTTCTTT | CASSEMGRFAGAFF
NA | 15 | many | TRBJ2-7 | TRBV5-1 | TGCGCCAGCAGCTACACCGGGACGCAAACTTACGAGCAGTACTTC | CASSYTGTQTYEQYF
NA | 14 | many | TRBJ1-3 | TRBV28 | TGTGCCAGCGATGGGAGGGGAACTGGAAACACCATATATTTT | CASDGRGTGNTIYF
TRBD2 | 15 | NA | TRBJ2-7 | TRBV20-1 | TGCAGTGCTAGGGACACTAGCGGGAGACCGGGGGAGCAGTACTTC | CSARDTSGRPGEQYF
NA | 13 | NA | TRBJ2-7 | TRBV7-2 | TGTGCCAGCAGCTCCGGGAGCTCCTACGAGCAGTACTTC | CASSSGSSYEQYF
NA | 12 | few | TRBJ1-2 | TRBV5-1 | TGCGCCAGCAGGTATGGGGACTTTGGCTACACCTTC | CASRYGDFGYTF
NA | 14 | many | TRBJ1-1 | TRBV6-4 | TGTGCCAGCAGGAAGGACGGTGGAAACACTGAAGCTTTCTTT | CASRKDGGNTEAFF
TRBD2 | 15 | NA | TRBJ2-3 | TRBV9 | TGTGCCAGCAGCGCTGCAGCGGGGCACAAAGATACGCAGTATTTT | CASSAAAGHKDTQYF
TRBD1 | 15 | many | TRBJ2-7 | TRBV2 | TGTGCCAGCAGGCGGATCCGGGACAGGGCCTACGAGCAGTACTTC | CASRRIRDRAYEQYF
TRBD1 | 12 | NA | TRBJ2-5 | TRBV2 | TGTGCCAGCCGCGACAGGGGAGAGACCCAGTACTTC | CASRDRGETQYF
NA | 16 | NA | TRBJ2-2 | TRBV10-3 | TGTGCCATCAGTGAGCCACGGGGGGCATCACACGGGGAGCTGTTTTTT | CAISEPRGASHGELFF
NA | 13 | NA | TRBJ1-2 | TRBV19 | TGTGCCAGTAGTATGTGGCTGATCTATGGCTACACCTTC | CASSMWLIYGYTF
NA | 15 | once | TRBJ1-2 | TRBV7-9 | TGTGCCAGCAGCTTAGATAGTGGGGGGGCTCACGGCTACACCTTC | CASSLDSGGAHGYTF
NA | 12 | many | TRBJ2-3 | TRBV9 | TGTGCCAGCAGCGTAGACGCAGATACGCAGTATTTT | CASSVDADTQYF